A single sample is the source of the 15 T cell receptor beta chains below, sequenced in a study of blood T cell repertoires in COVID-19. Method: immunoSEQ multiplex PCR; TCRdb's copy keeps in-frame clones and lacks some. The sample yields a few hundred thousand clones, around 89% seen once. The sample was peripheral blood. Receptor source: a woman between 25 and 40 years old with COVID-19, enrolled during active disease.

The rearrangement uses TRBV18 and TRBJ2-7; 7 nucleotides line up with TRBD2. Germline values: CDR1 KGHSH, CDR2 LQKENI. The CDR3 loop spans 14 amino acids. The ends lost 3 bases at V and 2 bases at J; junction bases unmatched: 4. The CDR3 spells CASSPLAAAYEQYV. CDR3 nucleotides: TGTGCCAGCTCACCCCTAGCGGCGGCCTACGAGCAGTACGTC.

The chain joins TRBV24-1 to TRBJ1-2, with D tentatively TRBD1 (5 bases). The CDR3 extends over 14 amino acids. V dropped 3 bases and J dropped 4 bases, with 11 bases sitting between them. Germline V lookup: CDR1 KGHDR, CDR2 SFDVKD. The CDR3 loop is CATSDPRGGYGYTF. CDR3 sequence (DNA): TGTGCCACCAGTGATCCGCGGGGGGGCTATGGCTACACCTTC.

V gene TRBV6-6 combines with J gene TRBJ2-7; 9 nucleotides align to TRBD1. The J segment lost 7 bases and the V segment lost 6 bases, leaving 7 bases of the junction unmatched. The germline gives CDR1 MNHNY, CDR2 SVGAGI (reference sequence). CDR3 length equals 13 residues. CDR3 protein: CASSLGTGREQYV. The CDR3 region has the DNA TGTGCCAGCAGCCTCGGGACAGGGAGAGAGCAGTACGTC.

Points on this clone: Other nucleotide sequences from this sample produce the same CDR3. The chain employs TRBV7-2 and TRBJ2-1; 13 bases agree with TRBD2. This CDR3 is built from 14 residues. Germline CDR1 and CDR2: SGHTA and FQGNSA. V was pared by 1 base and J by 9 bases, with 0 bases of the junction left unmatched. CDR3 amino acids: CASSLGLAGGEQFF. CDR3 DNA sequence: TGTGCCAGCAGCTTAGGACTAGCGGGAGGTGAGCAGTTCTTC. The full variable domain, rest sourced from reference TRBV7-2 and TRBJ2-1, is GAGVSQSPSNKVTEKGKDVELRCDPISGHTALYWYRQSLGQGLEFLIYFQGNSAPDKSGLPSDRFSAERTGGSVSTLTIQRTQQEDSAVYLCASSLGLAGGEQFFGPGTRLTVL.

The genes are TRBV7-9 and TRBJ1-5, with a possible D match to TRBD1 (6 bases). V lost 5 bases, J lost 1 base, and 18 bases lay in between. The CDR3 covers 17 residues. Germline CDR1 SEHNR, CDR2 FQNEAQ (reference sequence). The CDR3 protein is CASSPTDRRKSNQPQHF. DNA for the CDR3: TGTGCCAGCAGCCCGACCGACAGGCGAAAAAGCAATCAGCCCCAGCATTTT.

V is TRBV5-8 and J is TRBJ2-1; 10 nucleotides align to TRBD2. Germline assignment: CDR1 SGHTS and CDR2 YDEGEE. With V trimmed by 7 bases and J by 9 bases, 16 bases remained unmatched. The CDR3 runs to 16 residues. For the CDR3, the DNA is TGTGCCAGCGGGCTAGCGGGAGTCTTTTCAAGGAGTGAGCAGTTCTTC. Its protein product is CASGLAGVFSRSEQFF. Full variable domain (remainder filled in from reference TRBV5-8 and TRBJ2-1): EAGVTQSPTHLIKTRGQQATLRCSPISGHTSVYWYQQALGLGLQFLLWYDEGEERNRGNFPPRFSGRQFPNYSSELNVNALELEDSALYLCASGLAGVFSRSEQFFGPGTRLTVL.

The chain combines TRBV11-3 with TRBJ2-7; 8 bases match TRBD1. Germline V lookup: CDR1 SGHNT, CDR2 YENEEA. The CDR3 length is 13 residues. Trimming took 6 bases from V and 3 from J; bases not matched to a gene: 4. Written as DNA, the CDR3 is TGTGCCAGCAGTGCGGGACAGGACTACGAGCAGTACTTC. Translation: CASSAGQDYEQYF.

The J gene is TRBJ1-3, the V gene TRBV7-6; D call uncertain. CDR1 is SGHVS, CDR2 FNYEAQ, per germline. The CDR3 covers 14 residues. The V and J ends lost 1 base and 3 bases respectively, with 7 bases between them. CDR3 residues: CASSLGGSGNTIYF. CDR3 DNA: TGTGCCAGCAGCTTAGGCGGCAGTGGAAACACCATATATTTT.

This clone appeared many times. The chain has TRBV6-5 and TRBJ1-2; D is undetermined. Trimming took 6 bases from V and 2 from J, leaving 10 bases between them. The CDR3 contains 13 residues. Germline CDR1 is MNHEY and CDR2 is SVGAGI. The CDR3 is CASSVDSNYGYTF. DNA of the CDR3: TGTGCCAGCAGCGTGGACTCGAACTATGGCTACACCTTC.

This clone was picked up a small number of times. The CDR3 DNA reads as TGCGCCAGCAGTGAGTGGGAAGTGCTGAGGGAGGCAAGTGAGCAGTTCTTC. Its protein product is CASSEWEVLREASEQFF. The chain links TRBV10-2 to TRBJ2-1; maybe TRBD2 (6 bases). Germline CDR1 and CDR2: WSHSY and SAAADI. The ends were cut back, 1 base at V and 9 bases at J, with 22 bases in the middle. The CDR3 length is 17 residues.

This chain uses TRBV30 with TRBJ1-2, with 10 bases identical to TRBD1. This CDR3 has 16 amino acids. Per the germline V gene, CDR1 is GTSNPN and CDR2 is SVGIG (reference sequence). V trimming: 5 bases; J trimming: 2 bases; junction bases outside the gene matches: 11. CDR3 nucleotides: TGTGCCTGGGGCCGGGACAGGGGCGAGCTAAACTATGGCTACACCTTC. Its translation: CAWGRDRGELNYGYTF. Combining the CDR3 with reference TRBV30 and TRBJ1-2 gives the whole variable domain SQTIHQWPATLVQPVGSPLSLECTVEGTSNPNLYWYRQAAGRGLQLLFYSVGIGQISSEVPQNLSASRPQDRQFILSSKKLLLSDSGFYLCAWGRDRGELNYGYTFGSGTRLTVV.

V and J are TRBV4-1 and TRBJ1-3; D remains ambiguous. CDR1 and CDR2 from the germline V gene are MGHRA and YSYEKL. V was shortened by 0 bases and J by 0 bases, with 12 bases between the two germline ends. The CDR3 covers 17 residues. CDR3 loop: CASSQDFTRDSGNTIYF. The DNA for the CDR3 is TGCGCCAGCAGCCAAGATTTTACGAGGGACTCTGGAAACACCATATATTTT.

Here the CDR3 DNA reads TGTGCCAGCAGCGTAGATGGGAGGCCGGCAGATACGCAGTATTTT. Amino acids: CASSVDGRPADTQYF. This chain links TRBV9 with TRBJ2-3, with a tentative D call TRBD2 (6 bases). The CDR3 runs 15 residues. Germline lookup yields CDR1 SGDLS and CDR2 YYNGEE. V lost 0 bases, J lost 4 bases, and 12 bases lay in between.

This clone was recorded once. The missing conserved phenylalanine or tryptophan at the end of this CDR3 makes a read error likely. The limits of the CDR3 on the DNA are not certain, so only TCRdb's listed CDR3 is given. The chain links TRBV7-5 to TRBJ2-7; TRBD2 is the table's D call, not checked against the DNA. TRBV7-5 is a documented pseudogene. 13 amino acids form the CDR3, both terminal residues included. This CDR3 is CARSPNSGSPLGL.

This chain joins TRBV11-3 and TRBJ2-1; 7 bases align to TRBD1. CDR1 is SGHNT, CDR2 YENEEA, per germline. V shed 5 bases, J shed 3 bases, and the junction held 10 bases outside the gene matches. The CDR3 loop spans 16 amino acids. This chain's CDR3 is CASSPARGDSYNEQFF. CDR3 DNA: TGTGCCAGCAGCCCAGCCCGAGGGGACAGCTACAATGAGCAGTTCTTC. Drawing the rest from reference TRBV11-3 and TRBJ2-1, the complete variable domain is EAGVVQSPRYKIIEKKQPVAFWCNPISGHNTLYWYLQNLGQGPELLIRYENEEAVDDSQLPKDRFSAERLKGVDSTLKIQPAELGDSAVYLCASSPARGDSYNEQFFGPGTRLTVL.